This T cell receptor (beta chain) comes out of a study of response to subunit inactivated influenza vaccine. Study-level findings and limits: It was suggested by the authors that few new T cells are recruited by each seasonal influenza vaccination.

TCRdb called the RT-PCR reads again in MiXCR, with one record for every CDR3 protein. The repertoire holds 200,000 to 300,000 distinct CDR3 sequences, approximately 12% seen once, with more than 7% in the top ten. The sample holds a few counts of this clonotype. The antigen is unknown. The ends lost 4 bases at V and 1 base at J; junction bases unmatched: 4. The length of the CDR3 is 15 residues. Germline V gene lookup returns CDR1 SEHNR and CDR2 FQNEAQ (reference sequence). The chain recombines TRBV7-9 with TRBJ2-1; 7 positions match TRBD1. This receptor was identified in a man between 45 and 60 years old who received an inactivated influenza vaccine. Sequencing used non-naive T cells sorted from PBMCs, obtained approximately 15 days before vaccination. The CDR3 here is CASSSDRVSYNEQFF. The DNA for the CDR3 is TGTGCCAGCAGCTCTGACAGGGTGTCCTACAATGAGCAGTTCTTC.